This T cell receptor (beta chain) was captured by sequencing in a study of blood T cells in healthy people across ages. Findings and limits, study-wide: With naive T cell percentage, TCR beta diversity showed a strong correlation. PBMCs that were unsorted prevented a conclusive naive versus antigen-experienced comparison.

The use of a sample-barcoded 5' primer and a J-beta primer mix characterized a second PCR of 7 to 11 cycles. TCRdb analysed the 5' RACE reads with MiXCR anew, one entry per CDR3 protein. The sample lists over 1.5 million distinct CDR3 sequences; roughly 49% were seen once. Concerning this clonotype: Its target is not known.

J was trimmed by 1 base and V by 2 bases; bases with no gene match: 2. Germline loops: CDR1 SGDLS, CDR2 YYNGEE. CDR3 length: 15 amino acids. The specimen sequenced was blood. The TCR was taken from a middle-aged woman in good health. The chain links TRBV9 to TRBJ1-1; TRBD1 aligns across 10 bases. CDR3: CASSVGTGANTEAFF. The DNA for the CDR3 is TGTGCCAGCAGCGTGGGGACAGGGGCGAACACTGAAGCTTTCTTT.